The sequence of this T cell receptor (beta chain) was determined in a study of blood T cell repertoires in COVID-19. CDR1 is SGHRS and CDR2 is YFSETQ in the germline V gene. This CDR3 is built from 15 residues. V lost 0 bases, J lost 5 bases, and 14 bases lay in between. Data came from immunoSEQ multiplex PCR; TCRdb stores just in-frame clones and leaves some out. The sample holds about 130,000 clones, around 76% seen once. This receptor was identified in a human donor in a cohort sampled during active COVID-19. The V gene is TRBV5-1, the J gene TRBJ1-2; D is ambiguous. What was sequenced was peripheral blood. The CDR3 loop reads CASSLAGQLRYGYTF. In nucleotides, the CDR3 is TGCGCCAGCAGCTTGGCTGGGCAGCTTAGGTATGGCTACACCTTC.